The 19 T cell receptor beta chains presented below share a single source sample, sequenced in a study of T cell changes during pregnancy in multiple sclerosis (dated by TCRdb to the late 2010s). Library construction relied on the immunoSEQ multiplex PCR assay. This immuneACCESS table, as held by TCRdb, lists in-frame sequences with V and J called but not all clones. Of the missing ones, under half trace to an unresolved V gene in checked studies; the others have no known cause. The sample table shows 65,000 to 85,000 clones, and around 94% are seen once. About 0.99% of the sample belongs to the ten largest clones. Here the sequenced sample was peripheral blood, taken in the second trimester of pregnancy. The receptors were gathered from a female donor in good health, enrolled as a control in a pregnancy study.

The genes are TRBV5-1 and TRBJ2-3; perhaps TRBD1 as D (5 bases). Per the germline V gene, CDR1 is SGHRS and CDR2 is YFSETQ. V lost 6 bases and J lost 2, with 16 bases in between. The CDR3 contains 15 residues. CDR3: CASTASQGLTDTQYF. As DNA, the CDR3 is TGCGCCAGCACGGCGTCTCAGGGTCTCACAGATACGCAGTATTTT.

CDR3 sequence reads: CASSLDPPWGAYEQYF. CDR3 coding DNA: TGTGCCAGCAGCTTGGACCCACCGTGGGGGGCCTACGAGCAGTACTTC. J is TRBJ2-7 and V is TRBV5-4, with D possibly TRBD2 on 6 matching bases. This CDR3 has 16 residues. The V end lost 0 bases, the J end lost 2 bases, and 15 bases lay between the germline ends. Germline V lookup: CDR1 SGHNT, CDR2 YYREEE (reference sequence).

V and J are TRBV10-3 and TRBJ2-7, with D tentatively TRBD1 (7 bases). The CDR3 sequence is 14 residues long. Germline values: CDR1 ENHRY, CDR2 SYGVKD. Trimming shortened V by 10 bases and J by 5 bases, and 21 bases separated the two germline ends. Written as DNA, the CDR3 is TGTGCCACGCAGGGGGGTACAGGGTCCCACGAGCAGTACTTC. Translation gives CATQGGTGSHEQYF.

The CDR3 loop is CASSWGQGTGELFF. The CDR3 DNA reads TGTGCCAGCAGCTGGGGACAGGGAACCGGGGAGCTGTTTTTT. V is TRBV11-3 and J is TRBJ2-2; 9 bases map to TRBD1. The CDR3 runs to 14 residues. The trim removed 4 bases at V and 5 bases at J, leaving 2 bases unmatched. From germline, CDR1 is SGHNT and CDR2 YENEEA.

CDR3 region: CASSSFRQGSYNEQFF. The CDR3 DNA is TGTGCCAGCAGTTCCTTCAGACAGGGCTCCTACAATGAGCAGTTCTTC. The chain has TRBV28 and TRBJ2-1; 7 bases line up with TRBD1. The germline CDR1 and CDR2 sequences are MDHEN and SYDVKM. The CDR3 spans 16 residues. The V gene end was trimmed by 4 bases and the J gene end by 0 bases; junction bases not matched to a gene: 6.

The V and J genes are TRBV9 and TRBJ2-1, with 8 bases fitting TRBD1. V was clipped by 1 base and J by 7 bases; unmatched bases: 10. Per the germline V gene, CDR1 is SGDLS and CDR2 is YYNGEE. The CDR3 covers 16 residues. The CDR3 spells CASSVSSGQGGNEQFF. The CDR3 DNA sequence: TGTGCCAGCAGCGTAAGCTCAGGACAGGGAGGTAATGAGCAGTTCTTC.

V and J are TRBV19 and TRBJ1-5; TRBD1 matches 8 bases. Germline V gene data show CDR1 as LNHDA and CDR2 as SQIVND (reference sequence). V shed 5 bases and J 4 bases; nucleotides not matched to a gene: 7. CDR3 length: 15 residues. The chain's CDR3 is CASSVGQGPNQPQHF. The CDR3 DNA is TGTGCCAGTAGTGTCGGACAGGGCCCTAATCAGCCCCAGCATTTT.

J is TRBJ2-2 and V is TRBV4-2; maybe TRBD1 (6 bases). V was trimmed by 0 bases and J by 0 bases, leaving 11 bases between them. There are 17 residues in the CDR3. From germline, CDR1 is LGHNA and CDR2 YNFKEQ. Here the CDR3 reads CASSQDLGQPNTGELFF. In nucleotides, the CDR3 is TGTGCCAGCAGCCAAGATTTAGGACAGCCGAACACCGGGGAGCTGTTTTTT.

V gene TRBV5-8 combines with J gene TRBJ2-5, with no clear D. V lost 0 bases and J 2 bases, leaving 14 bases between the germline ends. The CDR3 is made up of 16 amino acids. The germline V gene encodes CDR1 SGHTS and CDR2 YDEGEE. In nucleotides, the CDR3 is TGTGCCAGCAGCTTGGGCGGCAGACCCTCTCAAGAGACCCAGTACTTC. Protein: CASSLGGRPSQETQYF.

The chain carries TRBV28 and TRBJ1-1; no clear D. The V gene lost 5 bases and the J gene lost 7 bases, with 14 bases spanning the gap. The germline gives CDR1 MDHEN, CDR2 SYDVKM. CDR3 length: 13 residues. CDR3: CASSTFRRGEAFF. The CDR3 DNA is TGTGCCAGCAGTACCTTTCGCCGGGGTGAAGCTTTCTTT. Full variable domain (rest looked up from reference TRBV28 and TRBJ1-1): DVKVTQSSRYLVKRTGEKVFLECVQDMDHENMFWYRQDPGLGLRLIYFSYDVKMKEKGDIPEGYSVSREKKERFSLILESASTNQTSMYLCASSTFRRGEAFFGQGTRLTVV.

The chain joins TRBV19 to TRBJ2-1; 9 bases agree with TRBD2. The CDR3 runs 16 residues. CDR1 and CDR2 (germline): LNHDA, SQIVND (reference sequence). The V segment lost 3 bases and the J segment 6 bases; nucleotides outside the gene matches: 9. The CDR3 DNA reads TGTGCCAGTAGTATTGTTTCGCCTAGCGGGATCAATGAGCAGTTCTTC. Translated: CASSIVSPSGINEQFF.

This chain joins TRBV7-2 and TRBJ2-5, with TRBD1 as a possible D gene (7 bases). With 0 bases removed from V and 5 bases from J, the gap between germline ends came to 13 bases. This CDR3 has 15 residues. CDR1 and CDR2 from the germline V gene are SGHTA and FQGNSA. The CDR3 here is CASSLAGGGSETQYF. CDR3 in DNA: TGTGCCAGCAGCTTAGCCGGAGGGGGCTCGGAGACCCAGTACTTC.

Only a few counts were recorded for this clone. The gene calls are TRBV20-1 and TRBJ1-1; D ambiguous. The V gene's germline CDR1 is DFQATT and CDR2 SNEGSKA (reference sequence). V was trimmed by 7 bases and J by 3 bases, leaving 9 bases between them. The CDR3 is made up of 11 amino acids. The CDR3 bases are TGCAGTGGAATGGCGGACACTGAAGCTTTCTTT. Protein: CSGMADTEAFF.

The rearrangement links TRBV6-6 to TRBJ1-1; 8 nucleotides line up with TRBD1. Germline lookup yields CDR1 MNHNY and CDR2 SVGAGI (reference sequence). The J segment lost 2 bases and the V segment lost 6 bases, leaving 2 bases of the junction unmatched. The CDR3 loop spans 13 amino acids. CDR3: CASRDRDNTEAFF. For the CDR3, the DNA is TGTGCCAGCAGGGACAGGGATAACACTGAAGCTTTCTTT.

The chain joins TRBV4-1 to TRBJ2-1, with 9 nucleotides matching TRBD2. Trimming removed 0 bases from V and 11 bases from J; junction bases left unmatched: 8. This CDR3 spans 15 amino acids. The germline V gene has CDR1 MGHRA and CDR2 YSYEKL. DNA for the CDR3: TGCGCCAGCAGCCAAGATAATCAACTAGCGGGCCAGCAGTTCTTC. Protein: CASSQDNQLAGQQFF.

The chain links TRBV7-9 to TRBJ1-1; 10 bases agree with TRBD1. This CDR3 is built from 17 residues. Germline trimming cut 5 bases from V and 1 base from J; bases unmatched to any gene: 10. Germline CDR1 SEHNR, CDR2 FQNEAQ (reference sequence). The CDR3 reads CASSHPGTGAPNTEAFF. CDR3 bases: TGTGCCAGCAGCCACCCCGGGACAGGGGCCCCGAACACTGAAGCTTTCTTT.

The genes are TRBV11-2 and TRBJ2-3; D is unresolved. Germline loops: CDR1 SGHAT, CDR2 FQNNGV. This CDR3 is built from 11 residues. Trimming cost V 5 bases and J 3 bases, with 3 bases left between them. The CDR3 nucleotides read TGTGCCAGCAGCCGGACAGATACGCAGTATTTT. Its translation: CASSRTDTQYF.

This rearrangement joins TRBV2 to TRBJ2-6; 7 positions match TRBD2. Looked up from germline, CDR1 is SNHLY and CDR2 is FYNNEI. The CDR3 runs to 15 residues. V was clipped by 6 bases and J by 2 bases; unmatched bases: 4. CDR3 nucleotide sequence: TGTGCCAGCAGCCTAACTAGCGCTGGGGCCAACGTCCTGACTTTC. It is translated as CASSLTSAGANVLTF.

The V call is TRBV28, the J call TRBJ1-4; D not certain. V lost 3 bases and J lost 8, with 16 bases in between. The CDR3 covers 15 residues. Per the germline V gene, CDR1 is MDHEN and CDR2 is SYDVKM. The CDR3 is CASSFVSGSTEKLFF. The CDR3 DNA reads TGTGCCAGCAGTTTCGTCTCTGGCAGTACAGAAAAACTGTTTTTT.